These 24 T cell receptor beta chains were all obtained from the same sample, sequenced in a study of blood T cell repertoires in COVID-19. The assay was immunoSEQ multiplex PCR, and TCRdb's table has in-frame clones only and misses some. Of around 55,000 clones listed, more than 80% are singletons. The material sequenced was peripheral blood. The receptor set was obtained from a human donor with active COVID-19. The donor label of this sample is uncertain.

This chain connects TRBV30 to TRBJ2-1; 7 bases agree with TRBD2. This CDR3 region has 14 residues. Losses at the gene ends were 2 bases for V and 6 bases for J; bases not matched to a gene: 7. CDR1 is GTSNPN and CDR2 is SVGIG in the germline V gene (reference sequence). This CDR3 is CAWSPGLPFNEQFF. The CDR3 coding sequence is TGTGCCTGGAGTCCGGGACTACCGTTCAATGAGCAGTTCTTC.

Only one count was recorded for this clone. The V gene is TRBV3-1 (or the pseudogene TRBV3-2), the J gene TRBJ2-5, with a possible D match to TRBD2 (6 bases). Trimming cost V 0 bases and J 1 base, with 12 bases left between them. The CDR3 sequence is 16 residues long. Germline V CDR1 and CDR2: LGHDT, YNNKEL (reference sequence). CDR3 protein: CASSQDMAGTQETQYF. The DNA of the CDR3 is TGTGCCAGCAGCCAAGATATGGCGGGGACCCAAGAGACCCAGTACTTC.

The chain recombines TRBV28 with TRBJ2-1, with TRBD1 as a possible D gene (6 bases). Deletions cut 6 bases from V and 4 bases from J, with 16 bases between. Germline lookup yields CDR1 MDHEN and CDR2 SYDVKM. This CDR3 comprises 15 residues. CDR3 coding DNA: TGTGCCAGCAGCCCCCCCGGGACATTATACAATGAGCAGTTCTTC. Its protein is CASSPPGTLYNEQFF.

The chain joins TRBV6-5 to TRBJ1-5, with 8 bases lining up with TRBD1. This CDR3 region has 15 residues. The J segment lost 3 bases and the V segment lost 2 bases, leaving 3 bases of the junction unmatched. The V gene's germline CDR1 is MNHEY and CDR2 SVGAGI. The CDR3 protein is CASSYTGGVNQPQHF. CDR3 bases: TGTGCCAGCAGTTACACAGGGGGGGTCAATCAGCCCCAGCATTTT.

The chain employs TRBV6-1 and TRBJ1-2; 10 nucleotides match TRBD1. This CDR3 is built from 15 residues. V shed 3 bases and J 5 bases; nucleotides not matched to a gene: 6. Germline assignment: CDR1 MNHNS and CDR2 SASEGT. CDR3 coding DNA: TGTGCCAGCAGTGACCCAGGGACAGGGGTGTATGGCTACACCTTC. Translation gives CASSDPGTGVYGYTF.

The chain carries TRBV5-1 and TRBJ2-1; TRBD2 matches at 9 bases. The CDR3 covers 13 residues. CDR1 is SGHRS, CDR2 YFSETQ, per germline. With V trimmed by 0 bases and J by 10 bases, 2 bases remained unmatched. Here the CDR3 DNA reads TGCGCCAGCAGCTTGGGACTAGCGGCGGAGCAGTTCTTC. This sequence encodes CASSLGLAAEQFF. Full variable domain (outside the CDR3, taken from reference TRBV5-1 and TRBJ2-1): KAGVTQTPRYLIKTRGQQVTLSCSPISGHRSVSWYQQTPGQGLQFLFEYFSETQRNKGNFPGRFSGRQFSNSRSEMNVSTLELGDSALYLCASSLGLAAEQFFGPGTRLTVL.

CDR3 nucleotides: TGTGCCAGCAGTGACCGGGCGGGGGCCCAAAATGAGCAGTTCTTC. This gives the protein CASSDRAGAQNEQFF. The V and J genes are TRBV6-4 and TRBJ2-1; D possibly corresponds to TRBD2 (7 bases). Trimming took 2 bases from V and 7 from J, leaving 15 bases between them. Germline V gene lookup returns CDR1 MRHNA and CDR2 SNTAGT. This CDR3 is built from 15 residues.

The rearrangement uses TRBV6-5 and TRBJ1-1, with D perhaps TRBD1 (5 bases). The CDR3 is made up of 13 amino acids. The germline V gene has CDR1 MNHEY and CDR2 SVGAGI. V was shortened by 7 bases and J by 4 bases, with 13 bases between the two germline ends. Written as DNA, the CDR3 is TGTGCCAGCACCTCGGGGGTTCTCACTGAAGCTTTCTTT. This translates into CASTSGVLTEAFF.

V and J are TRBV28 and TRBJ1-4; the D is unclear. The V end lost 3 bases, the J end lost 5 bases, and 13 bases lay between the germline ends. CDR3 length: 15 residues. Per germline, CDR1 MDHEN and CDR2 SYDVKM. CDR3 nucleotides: TGTGCCAGCAGTTTCCCTCGGACGGGGAATGAAAAACTGTTTTTT. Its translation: CASSFPRTGNEKLFF.

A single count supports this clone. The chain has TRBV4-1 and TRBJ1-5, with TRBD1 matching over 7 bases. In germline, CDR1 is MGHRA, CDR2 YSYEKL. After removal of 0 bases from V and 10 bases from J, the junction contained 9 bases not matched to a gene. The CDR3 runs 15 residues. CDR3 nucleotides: TGCGCCAGCAGCCAAGATACCCAGGGGGGCCTCCCCCAGCATTTT. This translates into CASSQDTQGGLPQHF.

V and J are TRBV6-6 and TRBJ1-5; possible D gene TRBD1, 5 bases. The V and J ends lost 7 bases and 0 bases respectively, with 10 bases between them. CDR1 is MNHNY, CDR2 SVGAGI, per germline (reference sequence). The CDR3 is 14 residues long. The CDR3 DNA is TGTGCCAGCACCCAGGGCTATAGCAATCAGCCCCAGCATTTT. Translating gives CASTQGYSNQPQHF.

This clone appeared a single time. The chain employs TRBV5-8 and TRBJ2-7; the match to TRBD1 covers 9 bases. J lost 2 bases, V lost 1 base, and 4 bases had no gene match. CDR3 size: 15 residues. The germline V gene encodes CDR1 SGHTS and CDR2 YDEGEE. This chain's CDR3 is CASSLRDRETYEQYV. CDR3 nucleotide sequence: TGTGCCAGCAGCTTGAGGGACAGGGAGACCTACGAGCAGTACGTC.

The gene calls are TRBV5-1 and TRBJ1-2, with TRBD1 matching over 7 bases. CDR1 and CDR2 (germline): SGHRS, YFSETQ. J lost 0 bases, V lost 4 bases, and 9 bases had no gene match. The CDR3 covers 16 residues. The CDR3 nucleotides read TGCGCCAGCAGCGCAGGGACAGCACAGCCTAACTATGGCTACACCTTC. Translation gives CASSAGTAQPNYGYTF.

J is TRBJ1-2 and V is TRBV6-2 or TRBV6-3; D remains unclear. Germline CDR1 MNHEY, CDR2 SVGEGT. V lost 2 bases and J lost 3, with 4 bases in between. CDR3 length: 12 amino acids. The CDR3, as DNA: TGTGCCAGCAGTTACACTGACTATGGCTACACCTTC. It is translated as CASSYTDYGYTF.

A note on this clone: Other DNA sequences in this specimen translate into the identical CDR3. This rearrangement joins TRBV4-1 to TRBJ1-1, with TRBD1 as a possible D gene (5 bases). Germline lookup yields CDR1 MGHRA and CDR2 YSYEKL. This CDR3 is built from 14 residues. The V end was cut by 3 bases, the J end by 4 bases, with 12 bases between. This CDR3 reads CASSHQGGLTEAFF. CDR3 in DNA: TGCGCCAGCAGCCACCAGGGAGGACTCACTGAAGCTTTCTTT.

The CDR3 loop reads CASSFRDRGDTEAFF. Written as DNA, the CDR3 is TGTGCCAGCAGCTTCCGGGACAGGGGGGACACTGAAGCTTTCTTT. V is TRBV7-2 and J is TRBJ1-1; 11 nucleotides agree with TRBD1. CDR3 length: 15 residues. The V gene end was trimmed by 3 bases and the J gene end by 3 bases; junction bases not matched to a gene: 3. The V gene's germline CDR1 is SGHTA and CDR2 FQGNSA.

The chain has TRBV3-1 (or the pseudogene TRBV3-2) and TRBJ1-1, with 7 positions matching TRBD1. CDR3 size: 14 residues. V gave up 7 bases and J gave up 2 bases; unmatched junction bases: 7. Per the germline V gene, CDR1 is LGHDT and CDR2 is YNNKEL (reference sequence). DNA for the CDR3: TGTGCCAGCATCACTCAGGGGGGAAACACTGAAGCTTTCTTT. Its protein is CASITQGGNTEAFF.

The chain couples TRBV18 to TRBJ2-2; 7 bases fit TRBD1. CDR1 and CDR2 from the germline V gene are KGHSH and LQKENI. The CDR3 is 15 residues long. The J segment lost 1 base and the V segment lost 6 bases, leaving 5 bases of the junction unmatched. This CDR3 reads CASSPQGENTGELFF. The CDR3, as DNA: TGTGCCAGCTCCCCGCAGGGGGAGAACACCGGGGAGCTGTTTTTT.

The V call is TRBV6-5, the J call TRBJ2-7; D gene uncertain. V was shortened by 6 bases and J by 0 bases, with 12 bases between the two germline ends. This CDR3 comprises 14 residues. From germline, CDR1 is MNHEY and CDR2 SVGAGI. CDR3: CASSPHESSYEQYV. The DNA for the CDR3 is TGTGCCAGCAGCCCCCACGAGAGCTCCTACGAGCAGTACGTC.

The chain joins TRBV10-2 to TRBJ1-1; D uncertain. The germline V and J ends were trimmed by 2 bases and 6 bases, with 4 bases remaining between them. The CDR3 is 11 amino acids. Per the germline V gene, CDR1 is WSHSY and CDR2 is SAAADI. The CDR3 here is CASSETAEAFF. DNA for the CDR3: TGCGCCAGCAGTGAGACAGCTGAAGCTTTCTTT.

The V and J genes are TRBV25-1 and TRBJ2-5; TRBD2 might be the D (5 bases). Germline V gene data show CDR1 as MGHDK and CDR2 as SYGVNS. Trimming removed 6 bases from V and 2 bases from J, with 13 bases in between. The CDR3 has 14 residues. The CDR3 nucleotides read TGTGCCAGCAGCCCTAGCCGGGCGCAAGAGACCCAGTACTTC. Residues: CASSPSRAQETQYF.

The CDR3 loop reads CASSVDRGKNEQFF. The CDR3 DNA sequence: TGTGCCAGCAGTGTGGACAGGGGTAAAAATGAGCAGTTCTTC. The chain uses TRBV2 and TRBJ2-1, with 9 nucleotides matching TRBD1. Trimming took 4 bases from V and 7 from J; bases not matched to a gene: 5. CDR3 length: 14 residues. Germline V gene data show CDR1 as SNHLY and CDR2 as FYNNEI.

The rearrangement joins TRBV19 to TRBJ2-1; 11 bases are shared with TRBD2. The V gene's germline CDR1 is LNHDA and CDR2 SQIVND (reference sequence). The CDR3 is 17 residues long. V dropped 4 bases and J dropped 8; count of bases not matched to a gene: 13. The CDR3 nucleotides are TGTGCCAGTAGTACTCGACGTCTAGCGGGAGGCGGGGATGAGCAGTTCTTC. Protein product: CASSTRRLAGGGDEQFF.

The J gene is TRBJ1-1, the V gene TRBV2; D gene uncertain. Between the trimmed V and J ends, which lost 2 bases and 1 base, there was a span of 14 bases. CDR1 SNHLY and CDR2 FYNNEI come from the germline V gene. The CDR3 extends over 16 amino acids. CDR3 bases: TGTGCCAGCAGTGAATGGAGACTCATTGGGAACACTGAAGCTTTCTTT. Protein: CASSEWRLIGNTEAFF.